This TCR beta chain appears in the sequencing data of a study of shared clonotypes between healthy human individuals. Findings and caveats of the study: Sequencing depth was expected to affect clonotype sharing among donors. The donor pool, a small one, limited the genetic and exposure-history diversity represented. For sorted subsets, rarefaction showed incomplete sequencing despite large depth. The study sampled only blood, and tissue repertoires likely differ.

A remark on this clone: Its antigen is currently unknown.

Trimming cost V 7 bases and J 0 bases, with 12 bases left between them. The CDR3 runs to 15 residues. Per the germline V gene, CDR1 is SNHLY and CDR2 is FYNNEI. This table comes from immunoSEQ multiplex PCR, and its TCRdb copy is limited to in-frame clones, with some not included. Among fewer than 850,000 clones listed, around 72% were seen once. Sequencing was done on a sample of memory CD4+ T cells sorted from blood. Regarding subset: CD45RA-negative fraction. This sequence joins TRBV2 and TRBJ2-2, with D possibly being TRBD2 (5 bases). This TCR was recovered from a woman aged 25 to 39 in good health. As DNA, the CDR3 is TGTGCCAGCATCGGGGAGCTTACGAACACCGGGGAGCTGTTTTTT. Encoded protein: CASIGELTNTGELFF. The full variable domain, its missing parts supplied by reference TRBV2 and TRBJ2-2, is EPEVTQTPSHQVTQMGQEVILRCVPISNHLYFYWYRQILGQKVEFLVSFYNNEISEKSEIFDDQFSVERPDGSNFTLKIRSTKLEDSAMYFCASIGELTNTGELFFGEGSRLTVL.